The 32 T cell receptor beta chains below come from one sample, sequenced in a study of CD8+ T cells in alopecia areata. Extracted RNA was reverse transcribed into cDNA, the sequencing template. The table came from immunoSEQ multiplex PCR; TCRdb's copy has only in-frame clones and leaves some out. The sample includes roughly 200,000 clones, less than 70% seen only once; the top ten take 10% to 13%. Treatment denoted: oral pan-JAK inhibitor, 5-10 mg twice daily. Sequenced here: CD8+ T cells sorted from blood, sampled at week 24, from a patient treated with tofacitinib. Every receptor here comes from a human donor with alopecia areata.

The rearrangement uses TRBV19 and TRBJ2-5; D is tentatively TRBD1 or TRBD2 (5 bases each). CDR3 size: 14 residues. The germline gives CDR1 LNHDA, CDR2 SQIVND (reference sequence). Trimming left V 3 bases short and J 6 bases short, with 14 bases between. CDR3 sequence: CASSMNRDVKTQYF. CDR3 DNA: TGTGCCAGTAGTATGAACCGGGACGTGAAGACCCAGTACTTC.

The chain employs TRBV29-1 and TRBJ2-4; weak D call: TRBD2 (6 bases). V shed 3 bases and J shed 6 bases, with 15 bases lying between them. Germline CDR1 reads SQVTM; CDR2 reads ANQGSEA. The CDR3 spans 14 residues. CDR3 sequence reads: CSVEVKDGGNIQYF. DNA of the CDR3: TGCAGCGTTGAGGTGAAGGACGGGGGAAACATTCAGTACTTC. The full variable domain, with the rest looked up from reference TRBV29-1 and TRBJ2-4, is SAVISQKPSRDICQRGTSLTIQCQVDSQVTMMFWYRQQPGQSLTLIATANQGSEATYESGFVIDKFPISRPNLTFSTLTVSNMSPEDSSIYLCSVEVKDGGNIQYFGAGTRLSVL.

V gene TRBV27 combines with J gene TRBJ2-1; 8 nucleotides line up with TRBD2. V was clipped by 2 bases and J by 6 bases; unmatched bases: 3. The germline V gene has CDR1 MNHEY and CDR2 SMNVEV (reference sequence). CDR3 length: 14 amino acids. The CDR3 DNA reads TGTGCCAGCAGTTTAGGGACTAGGGGCAATGAGCAGTTCTTC. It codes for CASSLGTRGNEQFF.

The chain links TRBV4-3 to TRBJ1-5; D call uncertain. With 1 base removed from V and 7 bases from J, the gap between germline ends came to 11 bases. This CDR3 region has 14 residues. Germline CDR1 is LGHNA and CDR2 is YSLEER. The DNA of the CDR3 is TGCGCCAGCAGCCAAGGAGTAGGTGACCAGCCCCAGCATTTT. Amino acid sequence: CASSQGVGDQPQHF.

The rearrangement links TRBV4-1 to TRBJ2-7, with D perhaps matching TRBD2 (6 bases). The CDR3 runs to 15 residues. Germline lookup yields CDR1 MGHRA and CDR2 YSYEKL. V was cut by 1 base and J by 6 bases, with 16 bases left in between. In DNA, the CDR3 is TGCGCCAGCAGCCAAGTTCCCGGGAGCAACGGCGAGCAGTACTTC. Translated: CASSQVPGSNGEQYF.

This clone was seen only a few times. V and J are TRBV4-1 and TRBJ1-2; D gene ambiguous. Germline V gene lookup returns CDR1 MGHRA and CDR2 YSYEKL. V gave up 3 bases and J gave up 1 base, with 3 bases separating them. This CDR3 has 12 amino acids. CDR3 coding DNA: TGCGCCAGCAGCCAGAGTAACTATGGCTACACCTTC. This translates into CASSQSNYGYTF.

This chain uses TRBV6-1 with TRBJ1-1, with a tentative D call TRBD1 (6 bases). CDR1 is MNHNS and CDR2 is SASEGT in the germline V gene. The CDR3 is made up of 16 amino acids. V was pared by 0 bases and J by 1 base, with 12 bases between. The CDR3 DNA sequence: TGTGCCAGCAGTGAAGCATCTGGGGGGCAGAACACTGAAGCTTTCTTT. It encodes CASSEASGGQNTEAFF.

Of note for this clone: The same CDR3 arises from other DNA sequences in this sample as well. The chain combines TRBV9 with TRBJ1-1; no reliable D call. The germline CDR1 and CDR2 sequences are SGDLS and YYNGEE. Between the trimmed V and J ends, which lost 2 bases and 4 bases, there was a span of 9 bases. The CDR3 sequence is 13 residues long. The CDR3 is CASSVGRGTEAFF. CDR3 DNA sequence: TGTGCCAGCAGCGTCGGACGGGGCACTGAAGCTTTCTTT.

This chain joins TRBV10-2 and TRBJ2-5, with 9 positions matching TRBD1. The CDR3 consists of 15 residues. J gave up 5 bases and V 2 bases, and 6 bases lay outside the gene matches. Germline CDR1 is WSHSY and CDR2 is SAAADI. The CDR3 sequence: CASSETGGLGETQYF. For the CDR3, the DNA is TGCGCCAGCAGTGAGACAGGGGGCTTAGGGGAGACCCAGTACTTC.

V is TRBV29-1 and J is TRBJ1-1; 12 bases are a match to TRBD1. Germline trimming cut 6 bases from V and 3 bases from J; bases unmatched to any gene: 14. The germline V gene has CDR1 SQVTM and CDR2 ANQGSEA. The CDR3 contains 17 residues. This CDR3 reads CSVLGSGQGAWDTEAFF. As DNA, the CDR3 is TGCAGCGTCCTGGGTTCGGGACAGGGGGCTTGGGACACTGAAGCTTTCTTT.

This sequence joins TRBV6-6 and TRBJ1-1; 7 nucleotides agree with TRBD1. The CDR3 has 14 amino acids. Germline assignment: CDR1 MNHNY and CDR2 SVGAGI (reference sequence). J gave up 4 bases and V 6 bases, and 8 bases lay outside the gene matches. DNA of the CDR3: TGTGCCAGCAGGGTACAGGGGTTAGCCACTGAAGCTTTCTTT. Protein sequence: CASRVQGLATEAFF.

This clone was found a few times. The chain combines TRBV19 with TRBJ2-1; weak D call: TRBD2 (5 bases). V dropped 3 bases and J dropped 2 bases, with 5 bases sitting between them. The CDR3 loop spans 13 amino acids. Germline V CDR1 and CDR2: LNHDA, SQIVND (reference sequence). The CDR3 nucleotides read TGTGCCAGTAGTATGGGAGCCTACAATGAGCAGTTCTTC. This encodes CASSMGAYNEQFF. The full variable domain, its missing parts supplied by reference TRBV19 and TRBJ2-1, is DGGITQSPKYLFRKEGQNVTLSCEQNLNHDAMYWYRQDPGQGLRLIYYSQIVNDFQKGDIAEGYSVSREKKESFPLTVTSAQKNPTAFYLCASSMGAYNEQFFGPGTRLTVL.

This chain's CDR3 is CASSQGDRNTEAFF. The CDR3 DNA is TGCGCCAGCAGCCAGGGGGACAGGAACACTGAAGCTTTCTTT. The genes are TRBV4-3 and TRBJ1-1, with TRBD1 matching over 7 bases. The CDR3 runs 14 residues. After removal of 3 bases from V and 1 base from J, the junction contained 2 bases not matched to a gene. In germline, CDR1 is LGHNA, CDR2 YSLEER.

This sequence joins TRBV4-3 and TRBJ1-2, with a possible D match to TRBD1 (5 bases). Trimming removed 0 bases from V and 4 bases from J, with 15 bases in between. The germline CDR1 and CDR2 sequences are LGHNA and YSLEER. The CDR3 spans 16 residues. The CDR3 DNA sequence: TGCGCCAGCAGCCAAGATAAGGCAGGGATCGGCTATGGCTACACCTTC. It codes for CASSQDKAGIGYGYTF.

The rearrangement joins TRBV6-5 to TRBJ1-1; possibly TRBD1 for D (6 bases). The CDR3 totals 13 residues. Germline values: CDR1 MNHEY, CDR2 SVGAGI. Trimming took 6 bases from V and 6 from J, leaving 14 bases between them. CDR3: CASSMMGGPEAFF. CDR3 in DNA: TGTGCCAGCAGCATGATGGGGGGGCCTGAAGCTTTCTTT.

In DNA form, the CDR3 reads TGTGCCAGCAGCGCCCAGGGGACTTCACCCCTCCACTTT. Amino acids: CASSAQGTSPLHF. The chain joins TRBV9 to TRBJ1-6; D is perhaps TRBD1 (6 bases). CDR3 size: 13 residues. Germline V gene lookup returns CDR1 SGDLS and CDR2 YYNGEE. Deletions cut 3 bases from V and 9 bases from J, with 10 bases between.

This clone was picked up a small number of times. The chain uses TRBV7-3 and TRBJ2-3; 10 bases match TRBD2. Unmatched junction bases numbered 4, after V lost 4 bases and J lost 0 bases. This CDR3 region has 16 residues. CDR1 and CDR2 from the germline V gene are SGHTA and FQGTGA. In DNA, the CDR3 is TGTGCCAGCAGCTCCGGACTAGCGGCCAGCACAGATACGCAGTATTTT. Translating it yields CASSSGLAASTDTQYF.

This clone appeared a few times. The CDR3 loop reads CASSGPGLAGGRQETQYF. CDR3 coding DNA: TGTGCCAGCAGCGGGCCGGGACTAGCGGGGGGGCGGCAAGAGACCCAGTACTTC. The V and J genes are TRBV5-4 and TRBJ2-5, with TRBD2 matching 16 bases. CDR1 is SGHNT and CDR2 is YYREEE in the germline V gene (reference sequence). This CDR3 comprises 18 residues. V lost 4 bases, J lost 2 bases, and 8 bases stayed unmatched.

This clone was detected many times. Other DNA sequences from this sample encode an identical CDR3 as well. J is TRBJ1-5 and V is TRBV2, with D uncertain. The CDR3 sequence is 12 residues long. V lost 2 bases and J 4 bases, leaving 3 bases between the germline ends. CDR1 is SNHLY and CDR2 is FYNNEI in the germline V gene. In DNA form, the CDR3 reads TGTGCCAGCAGTGAACGAAATCAGCCCCAGCATTTT. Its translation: CASSERNQPQHF.

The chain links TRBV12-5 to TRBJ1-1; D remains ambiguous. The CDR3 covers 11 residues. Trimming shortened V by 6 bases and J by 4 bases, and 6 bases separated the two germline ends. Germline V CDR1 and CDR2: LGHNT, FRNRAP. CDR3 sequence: CASGPSTEAFF. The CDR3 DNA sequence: TGTGCTAGTGGCCCCTCCACTGAAGCTTTCTTT.

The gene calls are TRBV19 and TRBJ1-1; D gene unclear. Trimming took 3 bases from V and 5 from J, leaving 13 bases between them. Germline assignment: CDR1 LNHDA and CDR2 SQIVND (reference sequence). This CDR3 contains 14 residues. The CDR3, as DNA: TGTGCCAGTAGTATGAAGTCAAGTGGGACTGAAGCTTTCTTT. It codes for CASSMKSSGTEAFF.

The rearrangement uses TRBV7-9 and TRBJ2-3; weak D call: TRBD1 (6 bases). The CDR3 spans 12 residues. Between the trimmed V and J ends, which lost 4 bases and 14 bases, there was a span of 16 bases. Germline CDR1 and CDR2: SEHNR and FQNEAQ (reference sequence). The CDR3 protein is CASSSRTDSGYF. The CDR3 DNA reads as TGTGCCAGCAGCTCTCGGACAGACTCGGGGTATTTT.

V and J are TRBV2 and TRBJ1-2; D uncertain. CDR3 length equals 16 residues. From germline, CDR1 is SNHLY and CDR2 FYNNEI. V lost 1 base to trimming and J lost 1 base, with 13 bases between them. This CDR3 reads CASSEDYPPDNYGYTF. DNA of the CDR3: TGTGCCAGCAGTGAAGATTATCCGCCAGATAACTATGGCTACACCTTC.

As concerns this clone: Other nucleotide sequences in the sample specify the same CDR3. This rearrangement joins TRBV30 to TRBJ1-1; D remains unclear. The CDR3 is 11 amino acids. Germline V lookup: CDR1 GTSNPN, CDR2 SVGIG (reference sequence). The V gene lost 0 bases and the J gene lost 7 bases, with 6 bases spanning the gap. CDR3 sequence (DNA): TGTGCCTGGAGTGTAGGGCTTGAAGCTTTCTTT. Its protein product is CAWSVGLEAFF.

CDR3 in amino acids: CASSLVLDPNTGELFF. The CDR3, as DNA: TGTGCCAGCAGCTTAGTTCTGGACCCGAACACCGGGGAGCTGTTTTTT. The rearrangement links TRBV7-8 to TRBJ2-2; no reliable D call. Germline assignment: CDR1 SGHVS and CDR2 FQNEAQ. Trimming took off 1 base at V and 0 bases at J, with 9 bases between the two ends. The CDR3 is made up of 16 amino acids.

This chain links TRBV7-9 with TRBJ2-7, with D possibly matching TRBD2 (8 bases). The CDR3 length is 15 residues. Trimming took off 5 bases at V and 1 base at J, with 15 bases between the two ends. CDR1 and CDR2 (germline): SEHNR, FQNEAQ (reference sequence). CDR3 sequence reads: CASSPGGGQSYEQYF. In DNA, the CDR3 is TGTGCCAGCAGCCCCGGGGGGGGACAGTCCTACGAGCAGTACTTC.

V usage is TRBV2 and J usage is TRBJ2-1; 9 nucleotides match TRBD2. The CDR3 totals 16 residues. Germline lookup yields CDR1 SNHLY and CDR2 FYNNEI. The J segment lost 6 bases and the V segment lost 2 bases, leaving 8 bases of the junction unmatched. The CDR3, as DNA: TGTGCCAGCAGTGAACATGGCCTAGCGGGGACCAATGAGCAGTTCTTC. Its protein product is CASSEHGLAGTNEQFF.

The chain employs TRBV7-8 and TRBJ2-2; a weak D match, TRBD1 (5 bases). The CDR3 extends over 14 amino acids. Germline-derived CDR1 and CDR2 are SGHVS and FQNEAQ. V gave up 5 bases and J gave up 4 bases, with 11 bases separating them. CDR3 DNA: TGTGCCAGCAGCCAGAGACAGTTCACCGGGGAGCTGTTTTTT. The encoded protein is CASSQRQFTGELFF.

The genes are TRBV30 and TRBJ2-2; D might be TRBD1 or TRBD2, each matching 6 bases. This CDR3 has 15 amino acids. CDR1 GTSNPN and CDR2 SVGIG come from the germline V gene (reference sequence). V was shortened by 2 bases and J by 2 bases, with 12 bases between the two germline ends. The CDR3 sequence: CAWSQEGGNTGELFF. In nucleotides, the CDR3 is TGTGCCTGGAGTCAGGAGGGGGGCAACACCGGGGAGCTGTTTTTT.

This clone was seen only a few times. The CDR3 reads CASSLRGAGGELFF. Here the CDR3 DNA reads TGCGCCAGCAGTCTCAGGGGGGCAGGCGGGGAGCTGTTTTTT. V and J are TRBV4-3 and TRBJ2-2, with D possibly TRBD1 on 7 matching bases. V was shortened by 6 bases and J by 7 bases, with 15 bases between the two germline ends. The CDR3 length is 14 residues. Germline V gene lookup returns CDR1 LGHNA and CDR2 YSLEER.

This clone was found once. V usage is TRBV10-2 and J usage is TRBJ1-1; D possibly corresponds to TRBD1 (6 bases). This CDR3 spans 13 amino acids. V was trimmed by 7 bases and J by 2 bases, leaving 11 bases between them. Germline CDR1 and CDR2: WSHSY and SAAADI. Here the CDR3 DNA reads TGCGCCAGCACGGGACACCTCAACACTGAAGCTTTCTTT. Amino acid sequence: CASTGHLNTEAFF.

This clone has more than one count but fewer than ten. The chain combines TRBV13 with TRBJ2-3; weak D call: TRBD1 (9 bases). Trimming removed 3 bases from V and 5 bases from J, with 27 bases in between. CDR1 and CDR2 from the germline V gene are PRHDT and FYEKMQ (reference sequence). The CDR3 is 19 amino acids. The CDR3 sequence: CASSFKTGGGTGLGDTQYF. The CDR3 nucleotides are TGTGCCAGCAGCTTCAAAACCGGCGGGGGGACAGGGCTGGGAGATACGCAGTATTTT. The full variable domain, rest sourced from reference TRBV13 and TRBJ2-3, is AAGVIQSPRHLIKEKRETATLKCYPIPRHDTVYWYQQGPGQDPQFLISFYEKMQSDKGSIPDRFSAQQFSDYHSELNMSSLELGDSALYFCASSFKTGGGTGLGDTQYFGPGTRLTVL.